This TCR beta chain was sequenced in a study of cytomegalovirus exposure and HLA in healthy donors. PCR amplification relied on 60 Vbeta primers (plus 13 Jbeta primers). Libraries were prepared by immunoSEQ multiplex PCR; TCRdb keeps only in-frame clonotypes and omits some of them. The table includes about 160,000 clones, approximately 85% detected once. CDR1 and CDR2 (germline): SGHRS, YFSETQ. This CDR3 comprises 13 residues. Trimming cost V 4 bases and J 2 bases, with 9 bases left between them. The TCR originated in a man between 18 and 35 years old in good health and CMV-seropositive. The material sequenced was PBMCs. The genes are TRBV5-1 and TRBJ2-5, with D possibly being TRBD1 (5 bases). Here the CDR3 reads CASSPDTQETQYF. The DNA for the CDR3 is TGCGCCAGCAGCCCGGACACACAAGAGACCCAGTACTTC.